These T cell receptor beta chains were read from a single sample in a study of T cells after yellow fever vaccination. TCRdb passed the 5' RACE reads through MiXCR, listing each CDR3 protein once. This table has some 80,000 distinct CDR3 sequences, approximately 12% appearing once. Sequencing used CD8+ T cells not binding an NS4B(214-222) dextramer, sorted from PBMCs, obtained less than 25 days after the first yellow fever vaccination. These receptors originate from a man aged 18 to 29 who received the YFV17D yellow fever vaccine. CDR3s include the opening cysteine and the closing phenylalanine or tryptophan. Fields, in order: clone size, D gene, J gene, V gene, CDR3 DNA, CDR3 protein. The D gene is left open where the match is weak. The size entry is marked missing in some rows and otherwise reads once, few, many or a size class.

size: NA
D: TRBD1
J: TRBJ2-7
V: TRBV4-1
DNA: TGCGCCAGCAGCCCGGGACAGGGGGTCTACGAGCAGTACTTC
CDR3: CASSPGQGVYEQYF

size: once
D: TRBD2
J: TRBJ2-7
V: TRBV10-3
DNA: TGTGCCATCAGTGAAGGTGCGCGGGGGGCTCCCTACGAGCAGTACTTC
CDR3: CAISEGARGAPYEQYF

size: NA
D: TRBD1
J: TRBJ2-7
V: TRBV7-6
DNA: TGTGCCAGCAGCCCCCACGGACAGGGGGCCTACGAGCAGTACTTC
CDR3: CASSPHGQGAYEQYF

size: few
D: NA
J: TRBJ2-1
V: TRBV20-1
DNA: TGCAGTGCTATGGCCCCTCCGTACAATGAGCAGTTCTTC
CDR3: CSAMAPPYNEQFF

size: few
D: NA
J: TRBJ2-3
V: TRBV20-1
DNA: TGCAGTGCTAGAGGCGTCGGGGAGATGGTAGATACGCAGTATTTT
CDR3: CSARGVGEMVDTQYF

size: few
D: TRBD2
J: TRBJ2-1
V: TRBV7-3
DNA: TGTGCCAGCAGCCTTAGCGGGGGAGGACACTACAATGAGCAGTTCTTC
CDR3: CASSLSGGGHYNEQFF

size: NA
D: NA
J: TRBJ2-7
V: TRBV29-1
DNA: TGCAGCGTTGAAGTTGGTAATCCCTACGAGCAGTACTTC
CDR3: CSVEVGNPYEQYF

size: many
D: NA
J: TRBJ2-3
V: TRBV6-4
DNA: TGTGCCAGCAGTGAAGAGGGGGGGCCAGATACGCAGTATTTT
CDR3: CASSEEGGPDTQYF

size: NA
D: TRBD1
J: TRBJ1-1
V: TRBV19
DNA: TGTGCCAGTAGTACCGGGACAGGGGGCTTTACTGAAGCTTTCTTT
CDR3: CASSTGTGGFTEAFF

size: few
D: NA
J: TRBJ1-5
V: TRBV15
DNA: TGTGCCACCAGCAGAGTTCCTAATAGCAATCAGCCCCAGCATTTT
CDR3: CATSRVPNSNQPQHF

size: NA
D: NA
J: TRBJ1-5
V: TRBV13
DNA: TGTGCCAGCAGCTTAGAGATGGATCAGCCCCAGCATTTT
CDR3: CASSLEMDQPQHF

size: NA
D: NA
J: TRBJ1-3
V: TRBV7-2
DNA: TGTGCCAGCAGCTTCTTTGTGGGGGGGAACACCATATATTTT
CDR3: CASSFFVGGNTIYF

size: many
D: NA
J: TRBJ1-1
V: TRBV12-3/TRBV12-4
DNA: TGTGCCAGCAGCCCGGGACCGGTAAACACTGAAGCTTTCTTT
CDR3: CASSPGPVNTEAFF

size: few
D: TRBD1
J: TRBJ1-5
V: TRBV9
DNA: TGTGCCAGCAGCTCGGGACAGTCGAGCAATCAGCCCCAGCATTTT
CDR3: CASSSGQSSNQPQHF

size: NA
D: NA
J: TRBJ1-6
V: TRBV20-1
DNA: TGCAGTGCTAGAACGTCAGTAGGGAATTCACCCCTCCACTTT
CDR3: CSARTSVGNSPLHF

size: NA
D: NA
J: TRBJ2-2
V: TRBV7-3
DNA: TGTGCCAGCAGCCCCATCCTGGGTGCGACCGGGGAGCTGTTTTTT
CDR3: CASSPILGATGELFF

size: NA
D: NA
J: TRBJ2-3
V: TRBV27
DNA: TGTGCCAGCGGTGGAGGGGGCAGGACAGATACGCAGTATTTT
CDR3: CASGGGGRTDTQYF

size: NA
D: NA
J: TRBJ1-2
V: TRBV4-1
DNA: TGCGCCAGCAGCCAAGGGGGGGGGTTCGATGGCTACACCTTC
CDR3: CASSQGGGFDGYTF